This T cell receptor (beta chain) was recovered during a study of cytomegalovirus exposure and HLA in healthy donors. Overall study: Out of fewer than 400 genotyped donors, about 80% belonged to the Caucasian-associated ancestry cluster.

Use of 60 Vbeta and 13 Jbeta primers characterized the PCR. The table came from immunoSEQ multiplex PCR; TCRdb's copy has only in-frame clones and leaves some out. The data contain around 150,000 clones, around 75% of them singletons. The V end lost 5 bases, the J end lost 2 bases, and 13 bases lay between the germline ends. The CDR3 runs to 15 residues. Per germline, CDR1 MNHEY and CDR2 SMNVEV (reference sequence). This TCR was recovered from a woman aged 45 to 65 in good health and CMV-seropositive. The sample was PBMCs. This chain joins TRBV27 and TRBJ2-4; D is perhaps TRBD1 (6 bases). CDR3 DNA sequence: TGTGCCAGCAGTCCCGCCAGGGGTACCAAAAACATTCAGTACTTC. It codes for CASSPARGTKNIQYF.